Given below is one TCR beta chain in context. Its antigen is as yet unknown. The CDR3 extends over 14 amino acids. V lost 5 bases and J 7 bases, leaving 16 bases between the germline ends. The V gene's germline CDR1 is MDHEN and CDR2 SYDVKM. PCR employed 60 Vbeta and 13 Jbeta primers. Method: immunoSEQ multiplex PCR; TCRdb's copy keeps in-frame clones and lacks some. The sample includes 200,000 to 250,000 clones, 70% to 90% of them seen just once. The sample belongs to a study of cytomegalovirus exposure and HLA in healthy donors. Across the study: Unique TCRs numbering roughly 80 million, obtained from HLA-typed donors, made up an early data release.

General study findings and limits: The classifier reportedly diagnosed cytomegalovirus status with high specificity and sensitivity. Several top significant clusters appeared, in a later analysis, to be linked to common viral pathogens. Among TCR beta chains, those listed as cytomegalovirus-associated numbered about 160.

The chain uses TRBV28 and TRBJ2-3; D unresolved. Material: PBMCs. The receptor was isolated from a man aged 25-45 years in good health and CMV-seronegative. CDR3 in amino acids: CASSPPGSLYTQYF. The CDR3 DNA is TGTGCCAGCAGTCCCCCAGGATCGTTGTATACGCAGTATTTT.